This T cell receptor (beta chain) was found in a study of cytomegalovirus exposure and HLA in healthy donors. Study information: The same platform was used for the roughly 120 validation repertoires as for the 666 first-cohort repertoires, as reported in a later analysis.

General observations from the study: Reportedly, cytomegalovirus status was diagnosed with high sensitivity and specificity. Rare sequences made up most TCRs, while some public TCRs were found in many donors.

A roughly 130-subject validation cohort, separate from the 666-subject first cohort, supplied the donors. Libraries were prepared by immunoSEQ multiplex PCR; TCRdb keeps only in-frame clonotypes and omits some of them. The sample holds approximately 280,000 clones, 65% to 90% seen once. In regard to this clone: Its antigen is unidentified.

The CDR3 has 14 amino acids. The ends were cut back, 4 bases at V and 5 bases at J, with 14 bases in the middle. Germline V gives CDR1 SGHRS, CDR2 YFSETQ. The chain recombines TRBV5-1 with TRBJ2-3, with no clear D. The specimen was PBMCs. The TCR sequence derives from a woman younger than 30 in good health and CMV-seronegative. CDR3 loop: CASSKPLSGDTQYF. The CDR3 nucleotides are TGCGCCAGCAGCAAACCCCTATCGGGAGATACGCAGTATTTT.